These 5 T cell receptor beta chains were all obtained from the same sample, sequenced in a study of cytomegalovirus exposure and HLA in healthy donors. Vbeta (60) and Jbeta (13) primers were used in the PCR. Sequencing used immunoSEQ multiplex PCR; TCRdb keeps in-frame clones, though not all of them. The data hold around 170,000 clones, with about three quarters observed a single time. Input material: PBMCs. The source is a man aged 18 to 30 in good health and CMV-seronegative.

The chain links TRBV2 to TRBJ2-6, with D maybe TRBD1 (5 bases). The CDR3 length is 17 residues. Trimming cost V 8 bases and J 0 bases, with 17 bases left between them. Germline V gene sequence: CDR1 SNHLY, CDR2 FYNNEI. CDR3 nucleotides: TGTGCCAGCTTAATGAGGAACAGGACCTCTGGGGCCAACGTCCTGACTTTC. Translated, it gives CASLMRNRTSGANVLTF.

The chain joins TRBV2 to TRBJ2-3; 11 bases are a match to TRBD2. The CDR3 consists of 14 residues. V was pared by 8 bases and J by 1 base, with 2 bases of the junction left unmatched. Germline-derived CDR1 and CDR2 are SNHLY and FYNNEI. CDR3 bases: TGTGCCAGCCGACTAGCGGGACGCACAGATACGCAGTATTTT. This encodes CASRLAGRTDTQYF.

This clone was counted a single time. The chain couples TRBV18 to TRBJ2-1; D not resolved. V lost 6 bases to trimming and J lost 8 bases, with 17 bases between them. Germline loops: CDR1 KGHSH, CDR2 LQKENI. The CDR3 spans 14 residues. The CDR3 here is CASSQTTRRHEQFF. The CDR3 bases are TGTGCCAGCTCCCAGACAACCCGAAGGCATGAGCAGTTCTTC.

The CDR3 loop reads CASRLQGSTKNIQYF. Here the CDR3 DNA reads TGCGCCAGCCGCCTACAGGGGAGTACCAAAAACATTCAGTACTTC. The rearrangement uses TRBV5-1 and TRBJ2-4, with 7 positions matching TRBD1. Germline CDR1 reads SGHRS; CDR2 reads YFSETQ. Trimming cost V 7 bases and J 2 bases; bases outside gene matches: 9. The CDR3 has 15 amino acids.

The chain employs TRBV30 and TRBJ1-6; D possibly corresponds to TRBD1 (6 bases). The CDR3 extends over 13 amino acids. Germline lookup yields CDR1 GTSNPN and CDR2 SVGIG (reference sequence). V lost 0 bases to trimming and J lost 13 bases, with 13 bases between them. The CDR3 DNA reads as TGTGCCTGGAGTGTCCGGACAGTTGCCCCCCTCCACTTT. Translating gives CAWSVRTVAPLHF.